This T cell receptor (beta chain) originates from a study of TIL therapy for anti-PD-1-resistant metastatic lung cancer. As for time point: pre-treatment sample, taken before nivolumab and TIL therapy. Whole-study results and caveats: Patients were highly selected, enriched for treatment-naive, never-smoker and oncogene-addicted cases.

CDR1 and CDR2 from the germline V gene are LNHDA and SQIVND (reference sequence). This CDR3 has 14 amino acids. Between the trimmed V and J ends, which lost 5 bases and 5 bases, there was a span of 15 bases. Sequencing used immunoSEQ v3. Some clones are missing from TCRdb's copy, which holds only in-frame ones; the method was immunoSEQ multiplex PCR. The sample includes about 52,000 clones, around 80% of them seen just once. A word on this clone: Its target is not known.

This receptor was taken from a woman between 30 and 85 years old with non-small cell lung cancer. This rearrangement joins TRBV19 to TRBJ1-1; D uncertain. Sequencing used blood, obtained at baseline. The CDR3 spells CASSFKAGETEAFF. CDR3 sequence (DNA): TGTGCCAGTAGTTTTAAGGCAGGAGAAACTGAAGCTTTCTTT.